Following are 18 T cell receptor beta chains from one sample sequenced in a study of Graves' ophthalmopathy and Graves' hyperthyroidism. Amplification from RNA transcripts yielded the TCR beta CDR3 regions. An initial RT-PCR round employing HTBI primers preceded a second-round multiplex PCR. TCRdb reprocessed the multiplex PCR reads via MiXCR and lists one record per CDR3 protein. The sample lists approximately 410,000 distinct CDR3 sequences, 15% seen once, with approximately 7% in the top ten. The sequencing sample was made of peripheral blood. Receptors originate from a woman between 18 and 30 years old with stable Graves' hyperthyroidism.

This clonotype was detected many times. This sequence joins TRBV30 and TRBJ1-5; no clear D. Per germline, CDR1 GTSNPN and CDR2 SVGIG (reference sequence). Deletions cut 4 bases from V and 1 base from J, with 11 bases between. This CDR3 is 14 amino acids long. The CDR3 loop is CAWTAPGSNQPQHF. CDR3 DNA: TGTGCCTGGACCGCCCCCGGGAGCAATCAGCCCCAGCATTTT.

In its sample, this clonotype was seen many times. As DNA, the CDR3 is TGTGCCAGCAGCCTCGACGGGGGAATGAACACTGAAGCTTTCTTT. Translating gives CASSLDGGMNTEAFF. The chain uses TRBV7-2 and TRBJ1-1; TRBD1 is a possible D gene (5 bases). V was shortened by 5 bases and J by 0 bases, with 13 bases between the two germline ends. Germline V gene lookup returns CDR1 SGHTA and CDR2 FQGNSA. The CDR3 covers 15 residues. Filled out from reference TRBV7-2 and TRBJ1-1, the complete variable domain reads GAGVSQSPSNKVTEKGKDVELRCDPISGHTALYWYRQSLGQGLEFLIYFQGNSAPDKSGLPSDRFSAERTGGSVSTLTIQRTQQEDSAVYLCASSLDGGMNTEAFFGQGTRLTVV.

This clonotype was detected only once. Given the absence of the conserved phenylalanine or tryptophan at the CDR3 end, a read error is likely. J is TRBJ1-1 and V is TRBV7-2; unclear D gene. CDR3 length: 13 residues. Trimming shortened V by 5 bases and J by 3 bases, and 10 bases separated the two germline ends. Per germline, CDR1 SGHTA and CDR2 FQGNSA. This CDR3 reads CASSLRRDTEAFL. CDR3 DNA: TGTGCCAGCAGCCTACGTAGGGACACTGAAGCTTTCTTG.

This clonotype was recorded many times. The chain links TRBV7-2 to TRBJ1-2; D is uncertain. From germline, CDR1 is SGHTA and CDR2 FQGNSA. The CDR3 runs 13 residues. V lost 8 bases and J 1 base, leaving 11 bases between the germline ends. The chain's CDR3 is CASRTAGNYGYTF. In DNA, the CDR3 is TGTGCCAGCCGAACGGCCGGTAACTATGGCTACACCTTC.

This clonotype was observed many times. V usage is TRBV7-9 and J usage is TRBJ1-6; D perhaps matches TRBD1 (6 bases). This CDR3 comprises 14 residues. Germline assignment: CDR1 SEHNR and CDR2 FQNEAQ (reference sequence). V lost 0 bases to trimming and J lost 11 bases, with 11 bases between them. CDR3 bases: TGTGCCAGCAGCTTAGCGCTCCGGGGGCCACCCCTCCACTTT. Amino acids: CASSLALRGPPLHF.

This clonotype came up many times. This rearrangement joins TRBV15 to TRBJ1-6, with 8 positions matching TRBD1. The CDR3 extends over 16 amino acids. The junction had 6 bases not matched to a gene; V was cut back by 2 bases and J by 6 bases. CDR1 is LNHNV and CDR2 is YYDKDF in the germline V gene (reference sequence). In nucleotides, the CDR3 is TGTGCCACCAGCAGATACCTACAGGGGGGTAATTCACCCCTCCACTTT. It encodes CATSRYLQGGNSPLHF. The variable domain in full, with the rest retrieved from reference TRBV15 and TRBJ1-6, is DAMVIQNPRYQVTQFGKPVTLSCSQTLNHNVMYWYQQKSSQAPKLLFHYYDKDFNNEADTPDNFQSRRPNTSFCFLDIRSPGLGDTAMYLCATSRYLQGGNSPLHFGNGTRLTVT.

Comments on this clonotype: Possible read error: a much larger clone is one base away. V gene TRBV12-3 or TRBV12-4 combines with J gene TRBJ1-2; 11 bases are shared with TRBD1. This CDR3 region has 13 residues. In DNA, the CDR3 is TGTGCCAGCAGCCGGACAGGGGGCGCTGGCAACACCTTC. It yields the protein CASSRTGGAGNTF.

This chain connects TRBV11-2 to TRBJ2-2; 8 nucleotides match TRBD1. The J segment lost 2 bases and the V segment lost 4 bases, leaving 3 bases of the junction unmatched. The CDR3 covers 15 residues. In germline, CDR1 is SGHAT, CDR2 FQNNGV. The CDR3 DNA follows: TGTGCCAGCAGCTCCGGACAGGGAAACACCGGGGAGCTGTTTTTT. This sequence encodes CASSSGQGNTGELFF.

This clonotype came up a few times. The rearrangement uses TRBV6-1 and TRBJ1-5, with D hard to call. Germline V gene lookup returns CDR1 MNHNS and CDR2 SASEGT. V was trimmed by 4 bases and J by 3 bases, leaving 7 bases between them. This CDR3 is 13 amino acids long. As DNA, the CDR3 is TGTGCCAGCAGTGGACATGTCAATCAGCCCCAGCATTTT. This codes for CASSGHVNQPQHF.

This clonotype was seen ten or more times. This sequence joins TRBV7-2 and TRBJ1-1; D is ambiguous. The CDR3 totals 17 residues. Germline V gene data show CDR1 as SGHTA and CDR2 as FQGNSA. Trimming stripped 2 bases from V and 1 base from J, with 17 bases between. This chain's CDR3 is CASSLSRFGEGNTEAFF. Here the CDR3 DNA reads TGTGCCAGCAGCTTAAGTCGTTTCGGGGAGGGGAACACTGAAGCTTTCTTT.

The table lists this clonotype with many counts. The chain couples TRBV15 to TRBJ2-2; 8 bases line up with TRBD1. Germline values: CDR1 LNHNV, CDR2 YYDKDF (reference sequence). This CDR3 contains 16 residues. Losses at the gene ends were 1 base for V and 1 base for J; bases not matched to a gene: 2. The CDR3 loop reads CATSRARGLNTGELFF. For the CDR3, the DNA is TGTGCCACCAGCAGAGCCAGGGGGCTGAACACCGGGGAGCTGTTTTTT.

On this clonotype: At one of its ends the junction is not consistent with the germline gene, which may arise from a read error. The chain is built from TRBV2 and TRBJ1-1; perhaps TRBD1 as D (5 bases). Germline values: CDR1 SNHLY, CDR2 FYNNEI. The CDR3 spans 16 residues. In DNA form, the CDR3 reads TGTGCCAGCAGAGAAGGGGCAGGGATATTCGGCACTGAAGCTTTCTTT. This gives the protein CASREGAGIFGTEAFF.

The table lists this clonotype with many counts. J is TRBJ2-5 and V is TRBV15; D remains unclear. Trimming cost V 0 bases and J 4 bases, with 0 bases left between them. CDR1 LNHNV and CDR2 YYDKDF come from the germline V gene (reference sequence). This CDR3 region has 11 residues. The CDR3 loop is CATSREETQYF. In nucleotides, the CDR3 is TGTGCCACCAGCAGAGAAGAGACCCAGTACTTC.

The sample holds many counts of this clonotype. The chain is built from TRBV6-2 or TRBV6-3 and TRBJ2-7; D unclear. The germline V gene has CDR1 MNHEY and CDR2 SVGEGT. This CDR3 contains 12 residues. The V end was cut by 7 bases, the J end by 3 bases, with 10 bases between. CDR3 nucleotides: TGTGCCAGCACCTCGACTGACTACGAGCAGTACTTC. The encoded protein is CASTSTDYEQYF.

This clonotype was seen repeatedly, ten times or more. V gene TRBV19 combines with J gene TRBJ2-2, with D maybe TRBD2 (6 bases). The CDR3 totals 16 residues. Trimming pared 4 bases from V and 3 bases from J, leaving 15 bases between. Germline CDR1 reads LNHDA; CDR2 reads SQIVND (reference sequence). The CDR3 DNA follows: TGTGCCAGTAGTACAATTTCCGGGACTGACACCGGGGAGCTGTTTTTT. The encoded protein is CASSTISGTDTGELFF.

Details on this clonotype: One junction end does not reproduce the germline sequence, and a read error may be involved. The rearrangement uses TRBV7-6 and TRBJ1-1, with D tentatively TRBD1 (6 bases). This CDR3 has 21 amino acids. Germline CDR1 is SGHVS and CDR2 is FNYEAQ. The chain's CDR3 is CASSRGGSGPSGGPSNTEAFF. CDR3 sequence (DNA): TGTGCTAGCAGTAGGGGGGGTTCCGGGCCCTCTGGGGGGCCCTCGAACACTGAAGCTTTCTTT. The variable domain in full, completed from reference TRBV7-6 and TRBJ1-1, reads GAGVSQSPRYKVTKRGQDVALRCDPISGHVSLYWYRQALGQGPEFLTYFNYEAQQDKSGLPNDRFSAERPEGSISTLTIQRTEQRDSAMYRCASSRGGSGPSGGPSNTEAFFGQGTRLTVV.

Many counts were recorded for this clonotype. As DNA, the CDR3 is TGTGCCAGCAGCTTACTAGCGGGGGTGGGAGAGCAGTACTTC. Translating gives CASSLLAGVGEQYF. The chain links TRBV7-2 to TRBJ2-7; 10 bases fit TRBD2. The germline CDR1 and CDR2 sequences are SGHTA and FQGNSA. V shed 2 bases, J shed 7 bases, and the junction held 5 bases outside the gene matches. This CDR3 spans 14 amino acids.

This clonotype was observed at least ten times. At one boundary the junction diverges from the germline segment, which might be a read error. V gene TRBV11-2 combines with J gene TRBJ2-5; 8 positions match TRBD2. The CDR3 has 14 residues. The germline CDR1 and CDR2 sequences are SGHAT and FQNNGV. This CDR3 is CAGSGGTRRETQYF. CDR3 bases: TGTGCCGGCAGTGGCGGGACTAGGAGGGAGACCCAGTACTTC.